The entry below gives a single T cell receptor (beta chain) sequence along with its context. What it recognizes is unknown. This entry comes from a study of beta chain features in type 1 diabetes. Broader study findings: In these data, an HLA type influence on TCRB rearrangement remained unresolved.

cDNA synthesis used the whole RNA isolate, giving expressed TCRB sequences. The repertoire was sequenced with immunoSEQ multiplex PCR; TCRdb's copy has only in-frame clones and lacks some. The profile shows about 330,000 clones, roughly 11% of them singletons. Germline V lookup: CDR1 SGHAT, CDR2 FQDESV (reference sequence). The CDR3 is 17 residues long. V trimming: 1 base; J trimming: 10 bases; junction bases outside the gene matches: 12. V usage is TRBV11-1 and J usage is TRBJ2-1, with 11 bases matching TRBD2. This sequence was found in a woman in her twenties or thirties in good health. The specimen was naive CD4+ T cells from blood. The CDR3 region is CASSLVAGGPIRVEQFF. The CDR3 coding sequence is TGTGCCAGCAGCTTAGTAGCGGGAGGGCCGATCAGGGTCGAGCAGTTCTTC.